The T cell receptor (beta chain) under discussion was sequenced for a study of blood T cell repertoires in COVID-19. The overall study: Collection of acute and convalescent COVID-19 samples took place in the United States, Italy and Spain. The cDNA or gDNA used as material had been derived from T cells, B-cell-depleted T cells, or PBMCs.

Trimming removed 1 base from V and 3 bases from J; junction bases left unmatched: 1. The CDR3 is 14 amino acids. Per the germline V gene, CDR1 is LGHDT and CDR2 is YNNKEL (reference sequence). Original processing methods: Cell counts per sample came from amplifying reference gene primers. Libraries were prepared by immunoSEQ multiplex PCR; TCRdb keeps only in-frame clonotypes and omits some of them. That table is the source of V, J and clone size, and D and trimming were worked out from the DNA. The sample has 95,000 to 100,000 clones, over 80% seen once. The sequence derives from a man in his forties or fifties with active COVID-19. The chain combines TRBV3-1 (or the pseudogene TRBV3-2) with TRBJ2-7; 9 bases agree with TRBD1. Input material: peripheral blood. CDR3 in amino acids: CASSQGTGVYEQYF. The CDR3 DNA reads as TGTGCCAGCAGCCAAGGGACAGGGGTCTACGAGCAGTACTTC.